Listed here are 15 T cell receptor beta chains from one sample, sequenced in a study of shared clonotypes between healthy human individuals. Measured with immunoSEQ multiplex PCR; TCRdb has only the in-frame clones, and not every one. Of a few million clones in the sample, nearly 97% were seen once. The sequenced sample was naive CD4+ T cells sorted from blood. Subset here: CD45RA+ positively selected. The receptors come from a man between 18 and 29 years old in good health.

V is TRBV5-4 and J is TRBJ1-2, with D maybe TRBD1 (6 bases). Germline V gene lookup returns CDR1 SGHNT and CDR2 YYREEE (reference sequence). Trimming took off 2 bases at V and 5 bases at J, with 13 bases between the two ends. This CDR3 is built from 14 residues. CDR3: CASSLKGVGYGYTF. The CDR3 bases are TGTGCCAGCAGCTTAAAGGGGGTTGGGTATGGCTACACCTTC.

The chain carries TRBV7-9 and TRBJ1-4; no reliable D call. The CDR3 consists of 18 residues. Germline CDR1 and CDR2: SEHNR and FQNEAQ (reference sequence). The V gene lost 1 base and the J gene lost 7 bases, with 22 bases spanning the gap. CDR3 coding DNA: TGTGCCAGCAGCTTAGGACTAGGCCTAACAGACACTGCTGAAAAACTGTTTTTT. This sequence encodes CASSLGLGLTDTAEKLFF. The full variable domain, with the rest looked up from reference TRBV7-9 and TRBJ1-4, is DTGVSQNPRHKITKRGQNVTFRCDPISEHNRLYWYRQTLGQGPEFLTYFQNEAQLEKSRLLSDRFSAERPKGSFSTLEIQRTEQGDSAMYLCASSLGLGLTDTAEKLFFGSGTQLSVL.

The chain couples TRBV5-1 to TRBJ1-2; perhaps TRBD1 as D (6 bases). Trimming pared 3 bases from V and 7 bases from J, leaving 16 bases between. The CDR3 contains 14 residues. The germline gives CDR1 SGHRS, CDR2 YFSETQ. The CDR3 DNA reads TGCGCCAGCAGCTCTGGACAGAACCTTCTTGGCTACACCTTC. It translates to CASSSGQNLLGYTF.

This chain uses TRBV7-8 with TRBJ1-5, with D possibly being TRBD1 (5 bases). There are 15 residues in the CDR3. CDR1 is SGHVS, CDR2 FQNEAQ, per germline. V lost 1 base, J lost 1 base, and 8 bases lay in between. CDR3 sequence reads: CASSLGGRSNQPQHF. Written as DNA, the CDR3 is TGTGCCAGCAGCTTAGGGGGACGGAGCAATCAGCCCCAGCATTTT.

J is TRBJ2-2 and V is TRBV7-6; D is ambiguous. V gave up 4 bases and J gave up 4 bases, with 7 bases separating them. CDR1 is SGHVS and CDR2 is FNYEAQ in the germline V gene. The CDR3 has 13 amino acids. CDR3 nucleotide sequence: TGTGCCAGCAGCTCAGAAGCCACCGGGGAGCTGTTTTTT. Translated: CASSSEATGELFF.

The genes are TRBV7-9 and TRBJ1-1; TRBD1 matches 8 bases. With 1 base clipped from V and 13 bases from J, the junction kept 5 bases outside the gene matches. The CDR3 extends over 12 amino acids. In germline, CDR1 is SEHNR, CDR2 FQNEAQ (reference sequence). CDR3 in amino acids: CASSLGGTGDFF. The CDR3 DNA reads as TGTGCCAGCAGCTTAGGGGGGACAGGCGATTTCTTT.

Notes on this clone: Other DNA sequences in the same sample also yield this CDR3. This chain uses TRBV11-2 with TRBJ1-5; D might be TRBD1 (5 bases). The CDR3 loop spans 13 amino acids. V was clipped by 5 bases and J by 4 bases, with 9 bases between them. Germline V gives CDR1 SGHAT, CDR2 FQNNGV. The CDR3 bases are TGTGCCAGCAGCAGTGACAGAAATCAGCCCCAGCATTTT. Protein product: CASSSDRNQPQHF.

The chain joins TRBV6-5 to TRBJ1-1; D possibly corresponds to TRBD1 (5 bases). Deletions cut 6 bases from V and 1 base from J, with 15 bases between. CDR3 length: 15 amino acids. Germline CDR1 reads MNHEY; CDR2 reads SVGAGI. The CDR3 region is CASRGTSAGNTEAFF. The CDR3 nucleotides are TGTGCCAGCAGGGGGACCTCGGCAGGGAACACTGAAGCTTTCTTT.

The V call is TRBV11-3, the J call TRBJ2-7, with 8 positions matching TRBD1. The CDR3 contains 15 residues. Trimming at V came to 2 bases and at J to 2 bases, leaving 5 bases not matched to a gene. Germline V gene lookup returns CDR1 SGHNT and CDR2 YENEEA. CDR3 coding DNA: TGTGCCAGCAGCTTAATACAGACAGGGGCCTACGAGCAGTACTTC. Translated: CASSLIQTGAYEQYF. The complete variable domain, with remaining parts taken from reference TRBV11-3 and TRBJ2-7, reads EAGVVQSPRYKIIEKKQPVAFWCNPISGHNTLYWYLQNLGQGPELLIRYENEEAVDDSQLPKDRFSAERLKGVDSTLKIQPAELGDSAVYLCASSLIQTGAYEQYFGPGTRLTVT.

The rearrangement links TRBV14 to TRBJ2-7; the D is unclear. This CDR3 is built from 11 residues. The germline CDR1 and CDR2 sequences are SGHDN and FVKESK. The ends were cut back, 3 bases at V and 7 bases at J, with 7 bases in the middle. CDR3 DNA sequence: TGTGCCAGCAGCCAGCTAGGGGAGCAGTACTTC. This encodes CASSQLGEQYF.

The rearrangement links TRBV5-1 to TRBJ1-2; D not resolved. Trimming cost V 5 bases and J 2 bases, with 10 bases left between them. CDR1 and CDR2 (germline): SGHRS, YFSETQ. The CDR3 has 13 amino acids. CDR3 sequence reads: CASRSRANYGYTF. CDR3 nucleotides: TGCGCCAGCAGGTCGAGGGCAAACTATGGCTACACCTTC. The variable domain in full, with the rest retrieved from reference TRBV5-1 and TRBJ1-2, is KAGVTQTPRYLIKTRGQQVTLSCSPISGHRSVSWYQQTPGQGLQFLFEYFSETQRNKGNFPGRFSGRQFSNSRSEMNVSTLELGDSALYLCASRSRANYGYTFGSGTRLTVV.

The chain joins TRBV6-5 to TRBJ2-7; the match to TRBD2 covers 7 bases. The CDR3 extends over 14 amino acids. The germline V gene has CDR1 MNHEY and CDR2 SVGAGI. V dropped 5 bases and J dropped 4; count of bases not matched to a gene: 8. The CDR3 sequence is CASSDLGGSYEQYF. The CDR3 nucleotides are TGTGCCAGCAGTGACCTGGGCGGGAGTTACGAGCAGTACTTC.

The chain has TRBV15 and TRBJ2-7, with D perhaps matching TRBD2 (6 bases). CDR1 and CDR2 from the germline V gene are LNHNV and YYDKDF (reference sequence). V was trimmed by 0 bases and J by 6 bases, leaving 15 bases between them. The CDR3 is 15 residues long. The CDR3, as DNA: TGTGCCACCAGCAGAGAGGGGGGACTTCCAGGCGAGCAGTACTTC. Residues: CATSREGGLPGEQYF.

The chain combines TRBV18 with TRBJ1-1; D is unresolved. The germline CDR1 and CDR2 sequences are KGHSH and LQKENI. CDR3 size: 12 residues. Trimming took 4 bases from V and 0 from J, leaving 3 bases between them. The chain's CDR3 is CASSRMNTEAFF. CDR3 DNA: TGTGCCAGCTCACGGATGAACACTGAAGCTTTCTTT.

The gene calls are TRBV4-3 and TRBJ1-6; TRBD1 agrees at 7 bases. The CDR3 contains 15 residues. Germline V gene data show CDR1 as LGHNA and CDR2 as YSLEER. V shed 2 bases and J 10 bases; nucleotides not matched to a gene: 8. Written as DNA, the CDR3 is TGCGCCAGCAGCCAAAAAACAGGGGACCCCTCACCCCTCCACTTT. Its protein is CASSQKTGDPSPLHF.